Sequencing of this T cell receptor beta chain was carried out in a study of blood T cell repertoires in COVID-19 (dated by TCRdb to 2018 to 2021). Regarding the complete study: Samples covering the acute and convalescent phases of COVID-19 were provided by collaborators in the United States, Italy and Spain. Samples were obtained from the ongoing ImmuneRACE study (first 160 participants) and from 950 to 1,500 subjects provided by 6 global collaborators. Subjects who had been exposed to COVID-19, were actively infected with it, or had recovered from it provided the deeply sampled blood TCRbeta repertoires that made up the dataset. The repertoires were released in a freely available public database intended as a resource for research on the immune response to SARS-CoV-2. Nearly every sample came with metadata listing a de-identified subject ID, COVID-19 status, age in years and sex. Where available, HLA class I and class II types were obtained from metadata supplied by the sample provider rather than from assay-based typing. The material from the prospective study consisted of cDNA or gDNA derived from T cells, B-cell-depleted T cells, or PBMCs. The paper as a whole reports these results and caveats: Clinical and demographic metadata were provided uncurated, with the amount varying by source and participant.

The CDR3 covers 15 residues, taking in both the cysteine and the phenylalanine. Only the CDR3 portion is preserved as DNA: 45 bases, with reading frame beginning at the first base. V and J lose 1 base and 4 bases, and a span of 13 bases separates them. The germline V gene (reference sequence) provides CDR1 LNHDA and CDR2 SQIVND. The immunoSEQ Assay, a bias-controlled multiplex PCR, was used to amplify TCRbeta CDR3 regions from genomic DNA. The source study handled its data this way. Within the assay, amplification of reference gene primers was used to estimate how many nucleated cells each sample contained. To quantify the absolute abundance of each unique TCRbeta CDR3 rearrangement, sequence reads were collapsed and filtered. For each sample, productive Simpson clonality was calculated by taking the square root of Simpson's diversity index across productive rearrangements. Here the immuneACCESS table is served through TCRdb, limited to in-frame sequences with V and J called. Missing clones are a known gap in these copies; in checked studies unresolved V genes cover under half, and the rest lacks a known reason. D and trimming were read from the DNA, whereas the V and J calls and clone size are those reported in that table. Here the sample has approximately 120,000 clones; roughly 72% occur a single time. Of the sample, about a tenth is held by the ten largest clones.

This clone has just a few counts. What this receptor recognizes is not known. No per-base quality is available; no much larger clone lies one base away. The collaborating institutions used their own protocols to collect whole blood in K2EDTA tubes. For TCRbeta analysis, collaborators shipped samples in one of three forms: frozen whole blood, isolated PBMCs, or DNA extracted from either of those sample types. Recombination connected TRBV19 to TRBJ1-1, with the D gene call left open. Material: peripheral blood. This TCR derives from a human donor in a cohort sampled during active COVID-19. The DNA reads as follows: TGTGCCAGTAGTATAGCAACGAATCCCGGCACTGAAGCTTTCTTT. Its protein product is CASSIATNPGTEAFF.